This T cell receptor (beta chain) is drawn from a study of blood T cell repertoires in COVID-19. Germline CDR1 is LNHDA and CDR2 is SQIVND (reference sequence). The CDR3 has 12 residues. V shed 1 base and J shed 7 bases, with 5 bases lying between them. TCRdb's table, derived via immunoSEQ multiplex PCR, lists solely in-frame clones and lacks some. The sample carries over 100,000 clones, roughly 86% recorded once. The material sequenced was peripheral blood. This TCR derives from a woman in her 70s with COVID-19, enrolled during active disease. V gene TRBV19 combines with J gene TRBJ1-5; D gene unclear. DNA for the CDR3: TGTGCCAGTAGTATAGGTGAGCAGCCCCAGCATTTT. Translation gives CASSIGEQPQHF.